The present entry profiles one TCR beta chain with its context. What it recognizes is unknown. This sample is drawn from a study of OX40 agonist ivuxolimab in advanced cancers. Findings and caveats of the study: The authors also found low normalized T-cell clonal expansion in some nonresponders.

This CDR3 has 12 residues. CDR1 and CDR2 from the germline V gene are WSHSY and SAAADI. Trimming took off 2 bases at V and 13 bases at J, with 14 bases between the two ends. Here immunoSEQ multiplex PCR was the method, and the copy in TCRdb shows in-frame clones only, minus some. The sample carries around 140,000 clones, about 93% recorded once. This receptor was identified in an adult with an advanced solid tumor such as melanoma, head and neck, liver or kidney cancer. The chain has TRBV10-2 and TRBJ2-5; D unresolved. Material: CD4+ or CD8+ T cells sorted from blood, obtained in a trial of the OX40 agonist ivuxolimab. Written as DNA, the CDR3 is TGCGCCAGCAGTGAGCATTCAGAGGCTACGTACTTC. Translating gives CASSEHSEATYF.